This entry lists 22 T cell receptor beta chains sequenced from one sample in a study of response to subunit inactivated influenza vaccine. TCRdb recomputed calls from the RT-PCR reads with MiXCR, one row per CDR3 protein. The top ten hold about 10% of the sample, which has around 790,000 distinct CDR3 sequences, approximately 21% seen once. The material was PBMCs from blood, obtained 4 to 6 days after vaccination. The receptors shown here come from a man aged 50 to 60 who received an inactivated influenza vaccine.

The chain is built from TRBV10-3 and TRBJ2-3; 11 nucleotides align to TRBD2. The CDR3 runs 16 residues. The trim removed 4 bases at V and 2 bases at J, leaving 5 bases unmatched. Per the germline V gene, CDR1 is ENHRY and CDR2 is SYGVKD. The CDR3, as DNA: TGTGCCATCAGTGGGGTAGCGGGGGGGTTCACAGATACGCAGTATTTT. It encodes CAISGVAGGFTDTQYF.

The rearrangement links TRBV30 to TRBJ1-4; tentatively, D is TRBD1 (6 bases). The germline V gene has CDR1 GTSNPN and CDR2 SVGIG (reference sequence). V lost 5 bases, J lost 8 bases, and 12 bases lay in between. The CDR3 length is 12 residues. This CDR3 is CAWRGAREKLFF. The CDR3 nucleotides are TGTGCCTGGCGGGGGGCGCGGGAAAAACTGTTTTTT.

V usage is TRBV27 and J usage is TRBJ2-5, with 10 bases lining up with TRBD2. The J segment lost 0 bases and the V segment lost 7 bases, leaving 8 bases of the junction unmatched. CDR1 MNHEY and CDR2 SMNVEV come from the germline V gene (reference sequence). The CDR3 is 16 amino acids. The CDR3 DNA sequence: TGTGCCAGCAAAAGGACTAGCGGAAGGTACCAAGAGACCCAGTACTTC. Protein sequence: CASKRTSGRYQETQYF.

The gene calls are TRBV3-1 and TRBJ2-1, with 10 bases fitting TRBD2. V lost 4 bases and J lost 4; bases outside the gene matches: 13. Germline values: CDR1 LGHDT, CDR2 YNNKEL (reference sequence). The length of the CDR3 is 18 residues. CDR3 bases: TGTGCCAGCAGCCCCCCGGGGGTAGCGGGGGGACCGTACAATGAGCAGTTCTTC. It yields the protein CASSPPGVAGGPYNEQFF.

This clonotype was counted once. V gene TRBV5-1 combines with J gene TRBJ1-1; D call uncertain. This CDR3 is 15 amino acids long. Trimming took off 4 bases at V and 6 bases at J, with 19 bases between the two ends. Germline CDR1 is SGHRS and CDR2 is YFSETQ. Here the CDR3 DNA reads TGCGCCAGCAGCCTTGGTGGCACCTCTTTAGCTGAAGCTTTCTTT. Protein product: CASSLGGTSLAEAFF.

There are a few counts of this clonotype. The chain joins TRBV4-1 to TRBJ2-2, with D possibly matching TRBD2 (5 bases). V dropped 4 bases and J dropped 4 bases, with 16 bases sitting between them. This CDR3 region has 16 residues. Germline CDR1 is MGHRA and CDR2 is YSYEKL. CDR3 sequence (DNA): TGCGCCAGCAGCCCGAGTTCGGGGTTCGGCACCGGGGAGCTGTTTTTT. This gives the protein CASSPSSGFGTGELFF.

The V call is TRBV6-5, the J call TRBJ1-3; possible D gene TRBD1, 6 bases. The CDR3 sequence is 14 residues long. Germline CDR1 MNHEY, CDR2 SVGAGI. The V and J ends lost 4 bases and 2 bases respectively, with 9 bases between them. In DNA, the CDR3 is TGTGCCAGCAGTTCAAACAGGGCTGGAAACACCATATATTTT. This gives the protein CASSSNRAGNTIYF.

The chain has TRBV20-1 and TRBJ2-5; the D gene is possibly TRBD1 (5 bases). Germline V gives CDR1 DFQATT, CDR2 SNEGSKA (reference sequence). V was shortened by 3 bases and J by 1 base, with 12 bases between the two germline ends. CDR3 length: 14 residues. CDR3 loop: CSASPLGAQETQYF. The DNA of the CDR3 is TGCAGTGCTAGCCCCTTAGGGGCCCAAGAGACCCAGTACTTC.

J is TRBJ2-3 and V is TRBV15, with D perhaps matching TRBD2 (6 bases). Trimming left V 3 bases short and J 4 bases short, with 20 bases between. Per the germline V gene, CDR1 is LNHNV and CDR2 is YYDKDF (reference sequence). This CDR3 region has 17 residues. This CDR3 reads CATSSSGRLGRADTQYF. The CDR3 DNA is TGTGCCACCAGCAGCTCAGGGAGACTAGGGCGCGCAGATACGCAGTATTTT. The full variable domain, with the rest looked up from reference TRBV15 and TRBJ2-3, is DAMVIQNPRYQVTQFGKPVTLSCSQTLNHNVMYWYQQKSSQAPKLLFHYYDKDFNNEADTPDNFQSRRPNTSFCFLDIRSPGLGDTAMYLCATSSSGRLGRADTQYFGPGTRLTVL.

A few counts support this clonotype. The V gene is TRBV5-1, the J gene TRBJ2-3, with a weak D call TRBD1 (5 bases). Germline V gene data show CDR1 as SGHRS and CDR2 as YFSETQ. Trimming cost V 2 bases and J 2 bases, with 12 bases left between them. The CDR3 length is 15 residues. CDR3: CASSFTGDFTDTQYF. The CDR3 DNA follows: TGCGCCAGCAGCTTCACAGGTGACTTCACAGATACGCAGTATTTT.

This clonotype was observed a handful of times. The V call is TRBV12-3 or TRBV12-4, the J call TRBJ2-5; D remains unclear. The CDR3 consists of 14 residues. V was clipped by 6 bases and J by 2 bases, with 13 bases between them. The CDR3 here is CASSLISRQETQYF. CDR3 DNA sequence: TGTGCCAGCAGCCTCATTAGCAGGCAAGAGACCCAGTACTTC.

This chain joins TRBV5-1 and TRBJ2-2; D perhaps matches TRBD2 (6 bases). Germline CDR1 SGHRS, CDR2 YFSETQ. Trimming cost V 4 bases and J 6 bases, with 13 bases left between them. This CDR3 has 14 amino acids. The CDR3 sequence: CASSVLTGAGELFF. CDR3 in DNA: TGCGCCAGCAGCGTCCTGACGGGGGCCGGGGAGCTGTTTTTT.

This chain joins TRBV7-2 and TRBJ1-2; D might be TRBD1 (6 bases). From germline, CDR1 is SGHTA and CDR2 FQGNSA. V shed 4 bases and J shed 4 bases, with 19 bases lying between them. This CDR3 contains 16 residues. CDR3 residues: CASSWGAGTLSYGYTF. The CDR3 DNA follows: TGTGCCAGCAGCTGGGGGGCAGGAACTCTGTCCTATGGCTACACCTTC.

This clonotype has more than one count but fewer than ten. The J gene is TRBJ2-7, the V gene TRBV28, with TRBD1 identical over 8 bases. V lost 4 bases and J lost 2; bases outside the gene matches: 13. The CDR3 has 17 amino acids. Germline V lookup: CDR1 MDHEN, CDR2 SYDVKM. The CDR3 DNA reads as TGTGCCAGCAGTTCAACTTTAGGCCGGGGACAGGCCTACGAGCAGTACTTC. As protein: CASSSTLGRGQAYEQYF.

This chain joins TRBV12-3 or TRBV12-4 and TRBJ1-2; 12 bases align to TRBD1. J gave up 7 bases and V 4 bases, and 4 bases lay outside the gene matches. The length of the CDR3 is 14 residues. The CDR3 DNA reads TGTGCCAGCAGTTCCGGGACAGGGGGCCTTGGCTACACCTTC. This codes for CASSSGTGGLGYTF.

This clonotype was picked up a small number of times. V gene TRBV12-3 or TRBV12-4 combines with J gene TRBJ1-2; no clear D. Trimming took off 5 bases at V and 4 bases at J, with 8 bases between the two ends. The CDR3 runs 12 residues. CDR3 nucleotides: TGTGCCAGCAGTCCCTTGTCCTATGGCTACACCTTC. Protein product: CASSPLSYGYTF.

V and J are TRBV10-2 and TRBJ1-2; no definite D call. V gave up 0 bases and J gave up 4 bases, with 15 bases separating them. Germline V CDR1 and CDR2: WSHSY, SAAADI. This CDR3 contains 16 residues. The CDR3 loop is CASSESKRSDVYGYTF. Written as DNA, the CDR3 is TGCGCCAGCAGTGAGTCGAAAAGGTCAGACGTCTATGGCTACACCTTC.

This clonotype showed up just a few times. This chain uses TRBV7-9 with TRBJ2-7; 12 bases agree with TRBD1. V lost 4 bases to trimming and J lost 9 bases; unmatched junction nucleotides: 13. Germline V gene lookup returns CDR1 SEHNR and CDR2 FQNEAQ (reference sequence). The CDR3 loop spans 16 amino acids. Here the CDR3 DNA reads TGTGCCAGCAGCTCTCACCACCGGGACAGGGGGCTTGGGCAGTACTTC. Its protein is CASSSHHRDRGLGQYF.

This clonotype was observed a handful of times. The rearrangement uses TRBV5-4 and TRBJ2-3; unclear D gene. The length of the CDR3 is 15 residues. Germline CDR1 reads SGHNT; CDR2 reads YYREEE (reference sequence). Trimming took 0 bases from V and 2 from J, leaving 10 bases between them. In DNA form, the CDR3 reads TGTGCCAGCAGCTTGGATTTAGATGACACAGATACGCAGTATTTT. It translates to CASSLDLDDTDTQYF.

The V gene is TRBV6-5, the J gene TRBJ1-4, with D unresolved. V was clipped by 0 bases and J by 5 bases, with 10 bases between them. The CDR3 length is 15 residues. CDR1 is MNHEY, CDR2 SVGAGI, per germline. CDR3 in amino acids: CASSYSRVGNEKLFF. The CDR3 nucleotides read TGTGCCAGCAGTTACTCAAGGGTGGGGAATGAAAAACTGTTTTTT.

The rearrangement uses TRBV2 and TRBJ2-1; 13 bases align to TRBD2. The CDR3 sequence is 15 residues long. V shed 3 bases and J 8 bases; nucleotides not matched to a gene: 4. Germline assignment: CDR1 SNHLY and CDR2 FYNNEI. CDR3 coding DNA: TGTGCCAGCAGTGAGGGGACTAGCGGGATGTATGAGCAGTTCTTC. This translates into CASSEGTSGMYEQFF.

The V call is TRBV5-5, the J call TRBJ2-4, with 8 bases aligning to TRBD1. The junction had 6 bases not matched to a gene; V was cut back by 2 bases and J by 5 bases. The CDR3 totals 15 residues. Germline V gives CDR1 SGHKS, CDR2 YYEKEE (reference sequence). CDR3: CASSFGTGPENIQYF. CDR3 DNA sequence: TGTGCCAGCAGCTTCGGGACAGGACCGGAAAACATTCAGTACTTC.